Listed below are T cell receptor beta chains from one sample, sequenced in a study of response to subunit inactivated influenza vaccine. TCRdb reprocessed the RT-PCR reads with MiXCR, giving one entry per CDR3 protein. The sample shows roughly 570,000 distinct CDR3 sequences, over 10% of them seen only once. This specimen was PBMCs from blood, taken about 40 days after vaccination. The receptors here all came from a man aged 45-65 years who received an inactivated influenza vaccine. Each CDR3 is given with its conserved first and last residue. The D gene is left open where the match is weak. Some rows mark clone size as missing; the rest say once, few, many or name a class of expanded clone.

TRBV14,-,TRBJ2-3,-,CASSPYSTDTQYF,TGTGCCAGCAGCCCCTACAGCACAGATACGCAGTATTTT
TRBV5-1,many,TRBJ2-3,-,CASREYTDTQYF,TGCGCCAGCAGGGAGTATACAGATACGCAGTATTTT
TRBV9,-,TRBJ1-2,TRBD1,CASSVAKGAYGYTF,TGTGCCAGCAGCGTAGCTAAGGGGGCCTATGGCTACACCTTC
TRBV7-6,-,TRBJ2-5,TRBD2,CASSLGTGGKQETQYF,TGTGCCAGCAGCTTAGGCACGGGGGGGAAGCAAGAGACCCAGTACTTC
TRBV4-1,few,TRBJ2-1,TRBD1,CASSHDRGLYNEQFF,TGCGCCAGCAGCCACGACAGGGGGCTCTACAATGAGCAGTTCTTC
TRBV20-1,many,TRBJ2-7,-,CSASSGLGYEQYF,TGCAGTGCCTCTTCGGGACTGGGATACGAGCAGTACTTC
TRBV3-1,-,TRBJ2-3,-,CASSPSERTQYF,TGTGCCAGCAGTCCCTCGGAGCGTACGCAGTATTTT
TRBV11-2,-,TRBJ2-5,-,CASSRAGWIQETQYF,TGTGCCAGCAGCAGGGCGGGGTGGATCCAAGAGACCCAGTACTTC
TRBV25-1,few,TRBJ2-1,TRBD1,CASSAGQGPYNEQFF,TGTGCCAGCAGTGCAGGACAGGGGCCGTACAATGAGCAGTTCTTC
TRBV27,few,TRBJ2-7,TRBD1,CASSSGQATSYEQYF,TGTGCCAGCAGTTCCGGACAGGCCACCTCCTACGAGCAGTACTTC
TRBV12-3/TRBV12-4,many,TRBJ2-7,-,CASAGESVGIYEQYF,TGTGCCAGCGCGGGTGAAAGTGTGGGGATTTACGAGCAGTACTTC
TRBV11-2,-,TRBJ2-7,TRBD2,CASSLSGGRAYEQYF,TGTGCCAGCAGCTTATCCGGCGGGAGGGCCTACGAGCAGTACTTC
TRBV12-3/TRBV12-4,many,TRBJ2-7,TRBD1,CASSLVGQIYEQYF,TGTGCCAGCAGTTTAGTGGGACAGATCTACGAGCAGTACTTC
TRBV12-3/TRBV12-4,few,TRBJ1-4,-,CASSPSAFEKLFF,TGTGCCAGCAGTCCCAGTGCTTTTGAAAAACTGTTTTTT
TRBV28,-,TRBJ2-2,-,CASSSPGAAGAVTGELFF,TGTGCCAGCAGTAGCCCAGGGGCGGCGGGAGCGGTCACCGGGGAGCTGTTTTTT
TRBV7-8,-,TRBJ2-1,TRBD1,CASSHLGQGDNEQFF,TGTGCCAGCAGTCACCTGGGACAGGGTGACAATGAGCAGTTCTTC
TRBV28,-,TRBJ2-1,-,CASKFSWRQNNEQFF,TGTGCCAGCAAATTCTCCTGGAGGCAGAACAATGAGCAGTTCTTC
TRBV7-3,few,TRBJ2-1,-,CASSFSGRSYNEQFF,TGTGCCAGCAGCTTTAGCGGTCGCTCCTACAATGAGCAGTTCTTC
TRBV14,few,TRBJ2-2,-,CASSRGGTVLGTGELFF,TGTGCCAGCAGCCGAGGGGGGACAGTTTTGGGGACCGGGGAGCTGTTTTTT
TRBV12-3/TRBV12-4,few,TRBJ2-3,-,CASSSWARSTDTQYF,TGTGCCAGCAGTTCCTGGGCCAGGAGCACAGATACGCAGTATTTT
TRBV12-3/TRBV12-4,-,TRBJ1-4,-,CASSSWTENEKLFF,TGTGCCAGCAGTTCTTGGACGGAGAATGAAAAACTGTTTTTT
TRBV6-2/TRBV6-3,once,TRBJ2-3,-,CASSFLRSGDTQYF,TGTGCCAGCAGTTTTCTTCGGTCGGGAGATACGCAGTATTTT
TRBV4-3,-,TRBJ2-1,TRBD2,CASSQDGSGRLNEQFF,TGCGCCAGCAGCCAAGATGGTAGCGGGAGGCTCAATGAGCAGTTCTTC
TRBV12-3/TRBV12-4,-,TRBJ2-3,TRBD1,CASSLESGTGRRLSTDTQYF,TGTGCCAGCAGTTTAGAGAGTGGGACAGGGCGTAGATTAAGCACAGATACGCAGTATTTT
TRBV24-1,-,TRBJ2-1,TRBD1,CATTPGTGAYNEQFF,TGTGCCACCACTCCTGGGACAGGGGCCTACAATGAGCAGTTCTTC
TRBV28,-,TRBJ1-1,-,CASSLYTENTEAFF,TGTGCCAGCAGTCTCTACACAGAGAACACTGAAGCTTTCTTT
TRBV29-1,few,TRBJ2-2,-,CSANLGVGSGELFF,TGCAGCGCAAATCTGGGAGTGGGCTCCGGGGAGCTGTTTTTT
TRBV2,-,TRBJ2-1,-,CASSGTVGDEQFF,TGTGCCAGCAGTGGCACGGTGGGCGATGAGCAGTTCTTC
TRBV9,few,TRBJ1-6,-,CASSVDGVLNSPLHF,TGTGCCAGCAGCGTAGACGGGGTTCTTAATTCACCCCTCCACTTT
TRBV7-2,few,TRBJ1-4,-,CASSLFDATNEKLFF,TGTGCCAGCAGCTTATTCGATGCAACTAATGAAAAACTGTTTTTT
TRBV5-6,many,TRBJ1-1,-,CASSFQGGTEAFF,TGTGCCAGCAGCTTTCAAGGGGGCACTGAAGCTTTCTTT